This TCR beta chain was retrieved from a study of CD8+ T cells in alopecia areata. Lesional scalp tissue (obtained by punch biopsy) and peripheral blood were collected from alopecia areata patients. Details on this clone: What it binds is not known.

Reverse transcribed after extraction, RNA yielded cDNA as the sequencing template. Generated by immunoSEQ multiplex PCR, the TCRdb table keeps only in-frame clones and is missing some. The data hold 95,000 to 150,000 clones, with about 51% observed a single time. This CDR3 comprises 15 residues. Notes on the study in general: Clonality in lesional scalp, especially alopecia totalis/universalis, exceeded that of normal scalp. Patients shared TCRs less clearly than mice did, possibly for HLA-related reasons.

This rearrangement joins TRBV21-1 to TRBJ1-2; the table's D call, TRBD1, has no DNA check behind it. TRBV21-1 is a listed pseudogene. The sample consisted of NKG2D-low CD8+ T cells sorted from blood. The origin of this receptor is a human donor with alopecia areata. This chain's CDR3 is CASSGQVLALYGYTF. The CDR3 DNA follows: TGTGCCAGCAGCGGCCAAGTTCTTGCCCTCTATGGCTACACCTTC.